Following are 6 T cell receptor beta chains from one sample sequenced in a study of human T cells and chemical hapten exposure. Specified time point: pre-sensitization, week 0. Treatment here: therapeutic diphenylcyclopropenone sensitization with weekly scalp DPC. TCRdb recomputed calls from the RACE reads with MiXCR, one row per CDR3 protein. This sample has 250,000 or so distinct CDR3 sequences; about 8.6% occur once, and the top ten carry about 2.1%. The input for sequencing was whole blood, taken in connection with sensitization to the hapten diphenylcyclopropenone (DPC). The source of these receptors is a woman aged 40 to 55 with alopecia areata. Some clones in this sample may be carry-over from other donors' samples.

This clonotype was found many times. The genes are TRBV4-2 and TRBJ1-5, with D possibly being TRBD1 (5 bases). Germline CDR1 and CDR2: LGHNA and YNFKEQ. The length of the CDR3 is 15 residues. V was trimmed by 3 bases and J by 6 bases, leaving 15 bases between them. CDR3 coding DNA: TGTGCCAGCAGCCAGGACGGGACCGGTGGTCAGCCCCAGCATTTT. Translation: CASSQDGTGGQPQHF.

At least ten counts were recorded for this clonotype. This chain connects TRBV7-3 to TRBJ1-1; D gene uncertain. V was cut by 1 base and J by 3 bases, with 12 bases left in between. The length of the CDR3 is 15 residues. Germline-derived CDR1 and CDR2 are SGHTA and FQGTGA. Here the CDR3 DNA reads TGTGCCAGCAGCTTAAACCCAGGAACTTACACTGAAGCTTTCTTT. Residues: CASSLNPGTYTEAFF.

This clonotype has just a few counts. V is TRBV6-5 and J is TRBJ1-4, with 9 bases fitting TRBD1. CDR3 length: 13 amino acids. The V and J ends lost 6 bases and 7 bases, in that order; junction bases with no gene match: 3. Germline CDR1 MNHEY, CDR2 SVGAGI. The CDR3: CASRGDRVEKLFF. For the CDR3, the DNA is TGTGCCAGCAGGGGGGACAGGGTTGAAAAACTGTTTTTT.

The table lists this clonotype with many counts. V is TRBV20-1 and J is TRBJ2-1; 8 positions agree with TRBD1. V was pared by 3 bases and J by 6 bases, with 4 bases of the junction left unmatched. The CDR3 loop spans 13 amino acids. Germline V gene lookup returns CDR1 DFQATT and CDR2 SNEGSKA (reference sequence). CDR3 nucleotides: TGCAGTGCTAGTCTACAGGGGGGCAATGAGCAGTTCTTC. Translated, it gives CSASLQGGNEQFF.

This clonotype was recorded only once. V is TRBV5-1 and J is TRBJ2-3; D gene uncertain. The ends were cut back, 5 bases at V and 1 base at J, with 14 bases in the middle. This CDR3 is 15 amino acids long. Germline V lookup: CDR1 SGHRS, CDR2 YFSETQ. The CDR3 loop is CASSPGTSRTDTQYF. CDR3 DNA sequence: TGCGCCAGCAGTCCCGGCACCTCTCGCACAGATACGCAGTATTTT.

The rearrangement uses TRBV27 and TRBJ1-3; 7 nucleotides match TRBD1. V lost 6 bases, J lost 4 bases, and 9 bases stayed unmatched. CDR3 size: 15 residues. Germline lookup yields CDR1 MNHEY and CDR2 SMNVEV (reference sequence). Here the CDR3 DNA reads TGTGCCAGCAGGAAACAGGGGAGAACCGGAAACACCATATATTTT. It yields the protein CASRKQGRTGNTIYF.